Presented here are 4 T cell receptor beta chains from one specimen sequenced in a study of molecular identifiers for immune sequencing clone quantification. Each CDR3 protein gets one entry after TCRdb re-called the PCR reads with MiXCR. Here the sample spans about 320,000 distinct CDR3 sequences, about 22% being singletons. Sequencing was carried out using naive CD8+ T cells from blood, with Jurkat cell RNA spiked in. As for subset: FACS-sorted CD8+CD4-CCR7+CD45RA+ naive T cells. These receptors all come from a human donor in good health. Some libraries in this study had Jurkat cell RNA spiked in.

For this clonotype: A much bigger clone sits one base away, suggesting this may be a read error. The J gene is TRBJ1-1, the V gene TRBV19; D is ambiguous. The CDR3 has 14 amino acids. Germline V gene sequence: CDR1 LNHDA, CDR2 SQIVND (reference sequence). The CDR3 nucleotides are TGTGCCAGTAGTATTTTAGCTACGAACACTGAAGCTCTCTTT. Encoded protein: CASSILATNTEALF.

This clonotype was seen only a few times. The V and J genes are TRBV3-1 and TRBJ2-2, with 12 positions matching TRBD2. CDR1 LGHDT and CDR2 YNNKEL come from the germline V gene (reference sequence). The CDR3 has 17 residues. With 0 bases clipped from V and 9 bases from J, the junction kept 8 bases outside the gene matches. Here the CDR3 reads CASSQDRASGRAWELFF. CDR3 DNA sequence: TGTGCCAGCAGCCAAGATAGGGCTAGCGGGAGGGCCTGGGAGCTGTTTTTT.

This clonotype was detected ten times or more. J is TRBJ1-5 and V is TRBV5-4, with TRBD1 matching 7 bases. Unmatched junction bases numbered 5, after V lost 0 bases and J lost 2 bases. CDR1 is SGHNT, CDR2 YYREEE, per germline (reference sequence). The CDR3 is made up of 16 amino acids. CDR3: CASSLGGTVGNQPQHF. CDR3 nucleotide sequence: TGTGCCAGCAGCTTGGGGGGGACAGTAGGCAATCAGCCCCAGCATTTT.

The V and J genes are TRBV6-6 and TRBJ2-7; a weak D match, TRBD2 (6 bases). Between the trimmed V and J ends, which lost 1 base and 4 bases, there was a span of 14 bases. The CDR3 is made up of 15 amino acids. CDR1 and CDR2 from the germline V gene are MNHNY and SVGAGI (reference sequence). CDR3 sequence: CASSYYAPDYYEQYF. The CDR3 region has the DNA TGTGCCAGCAGTTACTACGCCCCGGACTATTACGAGCAGTACTTC.